This T cell receptor (beta chain) came from a study of CD8 T cells in Susac syndrome. From blood CD8+ and CD4+ T cells, the TCR beta chain was sequenced. The multiple sclerosis controls consisted of treatment-naive patients with relapsing-remitting disease, either stable or active. Bulk CD8+ and CD4+ cells came from magnetic negative isolation; CD8+ TEMRA by FACS. With random hexamers, reverse transcription was performed on roughly 0.5 to 1 ug of RNA. TCRdb itself ran the immunoSEQ multiplex PCR reads through MiXCR, one entry per CDR3 protein. The sample includes about 50,000 distinct CDR3 sequences, around 93% of them seen just once. Germline values: CDR1 MNHEY, CDR2 SMNVEV (reference sequence). This CDR3 contains 14 residues. V dropped 3 bases and J dropped 3 bases, with 11 bases sitting between them.

This clonotype was obtained from a human donor with multiple sclerosis. This chain connects TRBV27 to TRBJ1-2; D perhaps matches TRBD1 (5 bases). Material: CD8+ T cells from PBMCs. CDR3 in amino acids: CASSFAGGYYGYTF. In DNA form, the CDR3 reads TGTGCCAGCAGTTTCGCGGGGGGGTACTATGGCTACACCTTC.